This T cell receptor (beta chain) derives from a study of beta chain features in type 1 diabetes. As for the study in general: Cell yields, age and gender were similar between patients and healthy donors.

Reverse transcription of all isolated RNA meant that expressed TCRB transcripts were sequenced. Sequencing was performed with immunoSEQ multiplex PCR; in TCRdb, only in-frame clones are kept and a portion is missing. The sample has some 170,000 clones; about 63% are singletons. About this clone: Its cognate antigen is unknown.

Findings of the study overall: In type 1 diabetes patients, VDJ junctions had fewer insertions; deletions at these junctions were more frequent. Shortening that was moderate but significant affected the TCRB CDR3s of Type 1 diabetes patients in all four CD4+ subsets.

The CDR3 covers 13 residues. V was shortened by 6 bases and J by 4 bases, with 12 bases between the two germline ends. Germline V lookup: CDR1 SGHTS, CDR2 YDEGEE. The rearrangement uses TRBV5-8 and TRBJ2-3, with D hard to call. The sequencing input was naive CD4+ T cells from blood. The sequence was obtained from a man aged 25-45 years with type 1 diabetes. The CDR3 is CASTLPGSDTQYF. The DNA for the CDR3 is TGTGCCAGCACCCTTCCTGGGTCAGATACGCAGTATTTT.